The text below deals with one T cell receptor beta chain. Antigen specificity is unknown. Profiling relied on immunoSEQ multiplex PCR, and the TCRdb table lists in-frame clones only, not all of them. The sample lists roughly 170,000 clones; 90% were seen once. The CDR3 consists of 13 residues. The V end was cut by 4 bases, the J end by 4 bases, with 10 bases between. Germline V gene data show CDR1 as MNHEY and CDR2 as SVGAGI. This sample was included in a study of T cell responses to AZD1222 COVID-19 vaccine. Background on the study: Pooling covered second doses at about 4 or about 12 weeks. Study-wide results and limits: Clonal diversity was possibly underestimated; the donors were predominantly white British and more often female. A reported finding is that nearly half of spike-specific TCRs target unmutated variant regions.

This TCR was recovered from an adult in good health. The chain couples TRBV6-5 to TRBJ1-2; tentatively, D is TRBD1 (6 bases). This sample comprised peripheral blood, obtained on day 0 of AZD1222 vaccination. The CDR3 coding sequence is TGTGCCAGCAGTTCCGACAGGCCCTATGGCTACACCTTC. Translation: CASSSDRPYGYTF.